This T cell receptor beta chain came from a study of OX40 agonist ivuxolimab in advanced cancers. As regards this clone: Its target is not known.

Study-level points and caveats: More expanded clones were found, on average, in CD8+ than in CD4+ T cells.

Sequenced by immunoSEQ multiplex PCR; TCRdb stores in-frame clones only, minus some. The sample has over 75,000 clones; roughly 92% are singletons. Germline V gene data show CDR1 as MNHEY and CDR2 as SVGAGI. V shed 5 bases and J shed 7 bases, with 8 bases lying between them. This CDR3 comprises 11 residues. The sequence was obtained from an adult with an advanced solid tumor such as melanoma, head and neck, liver or kidney cancer. The rearrangement uses TRBV6-5 and TRBJ1-1; no clear D. The specimen comprised CD4+ or CD8+ T cells sorted from blood, sampled in a trial of the OX40 agonist ivuxolimab. In nucleotides, the CDR3 is TGTGCCAGCAGTGAGAATAGTGAAGCTTTCTTT. Its protein product is CASSENSEAFF.